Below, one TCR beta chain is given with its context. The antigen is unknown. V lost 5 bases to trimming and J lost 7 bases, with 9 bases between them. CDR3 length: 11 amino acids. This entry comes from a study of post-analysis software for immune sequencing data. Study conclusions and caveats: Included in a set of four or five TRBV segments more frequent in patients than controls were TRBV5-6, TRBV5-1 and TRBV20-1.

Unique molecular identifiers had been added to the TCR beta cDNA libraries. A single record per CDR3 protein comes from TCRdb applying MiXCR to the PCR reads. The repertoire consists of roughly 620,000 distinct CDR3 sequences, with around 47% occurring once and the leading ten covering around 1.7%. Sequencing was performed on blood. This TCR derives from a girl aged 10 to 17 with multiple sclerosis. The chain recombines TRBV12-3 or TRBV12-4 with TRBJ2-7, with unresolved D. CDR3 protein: CASSVRHEQYF. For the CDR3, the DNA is TGTGCCAGCAGTGTGCGACATGAGCAGTACTTC.